What follows are 20 T cell receptor beta chains derived from one specimen sequenced in a study of shared clonotypes between healthy human individuals. Produced via immunoSEQ multiplex PCR; TCRdb's table is partial and in-frame only. The data show some 2.4 million clones, approximately 93% seen once. Specimen: naive CD4+ T cells from PBMCs. The subset is: CD45RA+ positively selected. These receptors came from a man younger than 30 in good health. Some clones in this sample may be carry-over from other donors' samples.

With respect to this clone: The same CDR3 is also encoded by other DNA sequences in this sample. This rearrangement joins TRBV5-1 to TRBJ2-5; D is unresolved. The CDR3 has 13 residues. CDR1 is SGHRS, CDR2 YFSETQ, per germline. The germline V and J ends were trimmed by 0 bases and 5 bases, with 8 bases remaining between them. DNA for the CDR3: TGCGCCAGCAGCTTGGGGGTTCGGGAGACCCAGTACTTC. Its translation is CASSLGVRETQYF.

This clone is a singleton in its sample. The rearrangement uses TRBV7-6 and TRBJ1-2; no reliable D call. The CDR3 is 13 residues long. The germline V and J ends were trimmed by 3 bases and 7 bases, with 12 bases remaining between them. Germline V lookup: CDR1 SGHVS, CDR2 FNYEAQ. The CDR3 reads CASSFNEAGGYTF. CDR3 nucleotides: TGTGCCAGCAGCTTTAATGAAGCGGGTGGCTACACCTTC.

This clone was seen only once. This sample includes further DNA sequences coding for the same CDR3. The V and J genes are TRBV5-1 and TRBJ2-1; D is unclear. CDR1 and CDR2 from the germline V gene are SGHRS and YFSETQ. CDR3 length: 12 amino acids. Trimming pared 3 bases from V and 10 bases from J, leaving 11 bases between. For the CDR3, the DNA is TGCGCCAGCAGCTCACAAGGGCCCGAGCAGTTCTTC. This gives the protein CASSSQGPEQFF.

Regarding this clone: Within the sample, other DNA sequences also encode this same CDR3. The chain recombines TRBV7-3 with TRBJ2-3; D is uncertain. Germline values: CDR1 SGHTA, CDR2 FQGTGA. The V and J ends lost 0 bases and 4 bases respectively, with 5 bases between them. The CDR3 is made up of 13 amino acids. Written as DNA, the CDR3 is TGTGCCAGCAGCTTAACGTCGGCAGATACGCAGTATTTT. Its translation: CASSLTSADTQYF.

V is TRBV4-2 and J is TRBJ2-7; no definite D call. V lost 4 bases and J 3 bases, leaving 13 bases between the germline ends. Looked up from germline, CDR1 is LGHNA and CDR2 is YNFKEQ. This CDR3 contains 14 residues. The CDR3 bases are TGTGCCAGCAGCCGAGCACAGAGAAGCTACGAGCAGTACTTC. Encoded protein: CASSRAQRSYEQYF.

The chain recombines TRBV18 with TRBJ2-2; 12 bases map to TRBD2. Trimming at V came to 3 bases and at J to 4 bases, leaving 6 bases not matched to a gene. The germline V gene encodes CDR1 KGHSH and CDR2 LQKENI. The CDR3 extends over 17 amino acids. CDR3 sequence reads: CASSPKWTSGVTGELFF. The CDR3 bases are TGTGCCAGCTCACCCAAATGGACTAGCGGGGTCACCGGGGAGCTGTTTTTT.

The rearrangement links TRBV6-5 to TRBJ1-2; D not resolved. CDR3 size: 13 residues. Trimming removed 11 bases from V and 1 base from J, with 14 bases in between. The germline V gene encodes CDR1 MNHEY and CDR2 SVGAGI. CDR3 protein: CAVRPRDNYGYTF. The CDR3 DNA reads as TGTGCCGTCCGACCCCGAGATAACTATGGCTACACCTTC.

The chain employs TRBV6-6 and TRBJ1-1; the match to TRBD1 covers 8 bases. CDR1 and CDR2 (germline): MNHNY, SVGAGI (reference sequence). This CDR3 region has 15 residues. V was clipped by 6 bases and J by 1 base; unmatched bases: 7. In nucleotides, the CDR3 is TGTGCCAGCAGAAGATGGACAGGGCGGAACACTGAAGCTTTCTTT. The encoded protein is CASRRWTGRNTEAFF.

The chain combines TRBV16 with TRBJ1-2; perhaps TRBD1 as D (5 bases). V shed 1 base and J shed 0 bases, with 9 bases lying between them. The CDR3 has 15 residues. In germline, CDR1 is KGHSY, CDR2 FQNENV. CDR3 sequence reads: CASSQWAGSNYGYTF. The CDR3 coding sequence is TGTGCCAGCAGCCAATGGGCAGGGTCTAACTATGGCTACACCTTC.

The chain joins TRBV6-5 to TRBJ1-1; 8 bases are a match to TRBD1. V was pared by 2 bases and J by 5 bases, with 7 bases of the junction left unmatched. CDR3 size: 15 residues. CDR1 MNHEY and CDR2 SVGAGI come from the germline V gene. The CDR3 DNA reads TGTGCCAGCAGTTACACGTGGACAGGGAGAACTGAAGCTTTCTTT. Translating gives CASSYTWTGRTEAFF.

This chain uses TRBV30 with TRBJ1-2; TRBD1 agrees at 10 bases. CDR3 length: 13 residues. Trimming at V came to 1 base and at J to 8 bases, leaving 4 bases not matched to a gene. Looked up from germline, CDR1 is GTSNPN and CDR2 is SVGIG (reference sequence). Written as DNA, the CDR3 is TGTGCCTGGAGTGGGAGGGGACAGGGGGGCTACACCTTC. It codes for CAWSGRGQGGYTF.

V gene TRBV7-9 combines with J gene TRBJ1-1; D may be TRBD1 (5 bases). Germline CDR1 and CDR2: SEHNR and FQNEAQ (reference sequence). The CDR3 sequence is 11 residues long. V shed 6 bases and J shed 7 bases, with 9 bases lying between them. CDR3 loop: CASSRGHEAFF. Here the CDR3 DNA reads TGTGCCAGCAGTCGGGGCCATGAAGCTTTCTTT.

The genes are TRBV28 and TRBJ2-7, with D tentatively TRBD2 (7 bases). The germline V and J ends were trimmed by 4 bases and 3 bases, with 16 bases remaining between them. The length of the CDR3 is 15 residues. Germline V gene data show CDR1 as MDHEN and CDR2 as SYDVKM. The CDR3 bases are TGTGCCAGCAGTTCCCGGGGGGCGGGACGCTACGAGCAGTACTTC. This encodes CASSSRGAGRYEQYF.

The CDR3 DNA follows: TGTGCCAGCAGCTTACGAGGGTCAACCCGAGAGACCCAGTACTTC. It encodes CASSLRGSTRETQYF. The rearrangement joins TRBV7-3 to TRBJ2-5; perhaps TRBD2 as D (5 bases). Trimming cost V 2 bases and J 4 bases, with 14 bases left between them. Germline CDR1 SGHTA, CDR2 FQGTGA. The CDR3 extends over 15 amino acids.

The chain is built from TRBV18 and TRBJ1-4, with TRBD1 identical over 10 bases. Germline V gene lookup returns CDR1 KGHSH and CDR2 LQKENI. V shed 5 bases and J 2 bases; nucleotides not matched to a gene: 2. This CDR3 is built from 15 residues. The CDR3 here is CASSSGQGTNEKLFF. The CDR3 region has the DNA TGTGCCAGCTCATCGGGACAGGGGACTAATGAAAAACTGTTTTTT.

About this clone itself: In the same sample, other DNA sequences code for this CDR3. The rearrangement uses TRBV19 and TRBJ1-5; D gene uncertain. This CDR3 has 13 residues. Per the germline V gene, CDR1 is LNHDA and CDR2 is SQIVND (reference sequence). Trimming cost V 1 base and J 2 bases, with 3 bases left between them. The CDR3 region is CASSIVRNQPQHF. The CDR3 DNA is TGTGCCAGTAGTATAGTTCGCAATCAGCCCCAGCATTTT.

In DNA, the CDR3 is TGTGCCAGCAGCTTAGAACTGGCGTCTTACGAGCAGTACTTC. Amino acids: CASSLELASYEQYF. The rearrangement uses TRBV11-2 and TRBJ2-7; D uncertain. Germline V gene sequence: CDR1 SGHAT, CDR2 FQNNGV. Trimming pared 0 bases from V and 4 bases from J, leaving 10 bases between. The CDR3 contains 14 residues.

V usage is TRBV28 and J usage is TRBJ2-7; D unclear. CDR3 size: 15 residues. CDR1 is MDHEN, CDR2 SYDVKM, per germline. V shed 2 bases and J shed 7 bases, with 18 bases lying between them. In DNA, the CDR3 is TGTGCCAGCAGTTTAGTCTGGCAGGCCCTTTTGGAGCAGTACTTC. Its protein is CASSLVWQALLEQYF.

The J gene is TRBJ2-5, the V gene TRBV5-1; D is possibly TRBD2 (7 bases). Trimming left V 4 bases short and J 5 bases short, with 30 bases between. Germline-derived CDR1 and CDR2 are SGHRS and YFSETQ. The CDR3 runs to 19 residues. CDR3 residues: CASSPLVGGGGGTGETQYF. For the CDR3, the DNA is TGCGCCAGCAGCCCCCTAGTCGGCGGCGGCGGGGGCACCGGGGAGACCCAGTACTTC. Full variable domain (missing parts from reference TRBV5-1 and TRBJ2-5): KAGVTQTPRYLIKTRGQQVTLSCSPISGHRSVSWYQQTPGQGLQFLFEYFSETQRNKGNFPGRFSGRQFSNSRSEMNVSTLELGDSALYLCASSPLVGGGGGTGETQYFGPGTRLLVL.

The V and J genes are TRBV5-4 and TRBJ1-1; D is uncertain. Trimming removed 1 base from V and 2 bases from J, with 6 bases in between. CDR1 and CDR2 (germline): SGHNT, YYREEE (reference sequence). The CDR3 has 13 residues. CDR3: CASSLTDNTEAFF. The CDR3 DNA reads TGTGCCAGCAGCTTGACAGATAACACTGAAGCTTTCTTT.